Presented here are 24 T cell receptor beta chains from one specimen sequenced in a study of identical twins. Each CDR3 protein is one row after TCRdb ran MiXCR on the 5' RACE reads. Altogether 240,000 or so distinct CDR3 sequences are present, about 10% being singletons, with the ten largest covering over 8%. Sequencing was done on a sample of memory T cells sorted from blood. These receptors originate from a man in his forties or fifties in good health.

This clonotype appeared many times. The rearrangement joins TRBV7-9 to TRBJ2-3; D not resolved. V lost 4 bases and J 5 bases, leaving 10 bases between the germline ends. CDR1 and CDR2 (germline): SEHNR, FQNEAQ (reference sequence). This CDR3 is 13 amino acids long. The CDR3 loop reads CASSSPQVDTQYF. In DNA form, the CDR3 reads TGTGCCAGCAGCTCCCCGCAGGTAGATACGCAGTATTTT.

On this clonotype itself: A much bigger clone sits one base away, suggesting this may be a read error. The CDR3 protein is CSASPRDTGNYGFTF. In nucleotides, the CDR3 is TGCAGTGCTAGCCCCCGGGACACTGGAAACTATGGCTTCACCTTC. The rearrangement joins TRBV20-1 to TRBJ1-2, with D possibly TRBD1 on 6 matching bases. The V gene's germline CDR1 is DFQATT and CDR2 SNEGSKA (reference sequence). The CDR3 is 15 amino acids.

This clonotype was picked up many times. The V and J genes are TRBV6-1 and TRBJ2-3, with 7 bases that match TRBD2. The CDR3 has 15 amino acids. The germline V gene encodes CDR1 MNHNS and CDR2 SASEGT. V lost 7 bases, J lost 6 bases, and 13 bases stayed unmatched. CDR3 nucleotides: TGTGCCAGCACCGGACTAGGAACCGGAGGGGATACGCAGTATTTT. Protein: CASTGLGTGGDTQYF.

The chain is built from TRBV5-1 and TRBJ2-5; no reliable D call. Trimming shortened V by 0 bases and J by 3 bases, and 12 bases separated the two germline ends. The CDR3 has 15 amino acids. Germline V gene sequence: CDR1 SGHRS, CDR2 YFSETQ. CDR3 in DNA: TGCGCCAGCAGCTTGGCTACCACGGCCGAAGAGACCCAGTACTTC. Protein sequence: CASSLATTAEETQYF.

The sample holds many counts of this clonotype. This rearrangement joins TRBV18 to TRBJ2-4, with unresolved D. CDR1 and CDR2 from the germline V gene are KGHSH and LQKENI. CDR3 length equals 12 residues. Trimming removed 2 bases at V and 6 bases at J, with 5 bases between. Here the CDR3 DNA reads TGTGCCAGCTCACCATGGGGAAACATTCAGTACTTC. Protein: CASSPWGNIQYF.

This clonotype was seen more than once but under ten times. This rearrangement joins TRBV18 to TRBJ2-2; TRBD1 is a possible D gene (6 bases). Per germline, CDR1 KGHSH and CDR2 LQKENI. This CDR3 is built from 19 residues. V was trimmed by 4 bases and J by 3 bases, leaving 24 bases between them. The CDR3 here is CASSRTVPEPLGDTGELFF. The CDR3 DNA follows: TGTGCCAGCTCACGGACAGTCCCCGAGCCCCTCGGCGACACCGGGGAGCTGTTTTTT.

This clonotype was counted many times. The chain links TRBV11-2 to TRBJ2-1, with 10 bases fitting TRBD1. V shed 2 bases and J 2 bases; nucleotides not matched to a gene: 3. The CDR3 covers 16 residues. Germline assignment: CDR1 SGHAT and CDR2 FQNNGV. CDR3: CASSLMGTGAYNEQFF. The CDR3 DNA reads as TGTGCCAGCAGCTTAATGGGGACAGGGGCCTACAATGAGCAGTTCTTC.

This clonotype was counted many times. This chain uses TRBV12-3 or TRBV12-4 with TRBJ2-4, with unresolved D. Trimming removed 6 bases at V and 0 bases at J, with 15 bases between. This CDR3 spans 16 amino acids. The CDR3: CASSTKGNLAKNIQYF. CDR3 bases: TGTGCCAGCAGCACCAAGGGCAACTTAGCCAAAAACATTCAGTACTTC.

The rearrangement joins TRBV5-6 to TRBJ2-1; 9 nucleotides align to TRBD1. J gave up 4 bases and V 0 bases, and 8 bases lay outside the gene matches. The CDR3 extends over 17 amino acids. Germline V lookup: CDR1 SGHDT, CDR2 YYEEEE. Here the CDR3 reads CASSLGGLGQGYNEQFF. CDR3 in DNA: TGTGCCAGCAGCTTGGGTGGTTTGGGACAGGGATACAATGAGCAGTTCTTC.

This clonotype was picked up many times. The J gene is TRBJ1-1, the V gene TRBV12-3 or TRBV12-4, with D perhaps TRBD1 (5 bases). The CDR3 length is 13 residues. Deletions cut 1 base from V and 11 bases from J, with 14 bases between. CDR3 region: CASSLGQGFWAFF. In DNA, the CDR3 is TGTGCCAGCAGTTTAGGCCAGGGTTTTTGGGCTTTCTTT.

The rearrangement joins TRBV19 to TRBJ2-2; TRBD2 might be the D (6 bases). Germline V CDR1 and CDR2: LNHDA, SQIVND (reference sequence). V was shortened by 4 bases and J by 8 bases, with 11 bases between the two germline ends. This CDR3 is 13 amino acids long. CDR3: CASSTLGGGELFF. CDR3 nucleotides: TGTGCCAGTAGTACCCTCGGGGGAGGGGAGCTGTTTTTT.

This clonotype was observed at least ten times. This rearrangement joins TRBV10-3 to TRBJ2-5; D uncertain. Germline CDR1 ENHRY, CDR2 SYGVKD. V gave up 3 bases and J gave up 3 bases, with 14 bases separating them. The CDR3 totals 15 residues. The CDR3 here is CAISDRKIGEETQYF. The CDR3 bases are TGTGCCATCAGTGACCGCAAGATTGGGGAAGAGACCCAGTACTTC.

The sample holds a few counts of this clonotype. The chain carries TRBV5-5 and TRBJ2-2, with D perhaps being TRBD1 or TRBD2 (6 bases each). Germline assignment: CDR1 SGHKS and CDR2 YYEKEE (reference sequence). The CDR3 extends over 15 amino acids. V shed 0 bases and J shed 6 bases, with 12 bases lying between them. The CDR3 DNA sequence: TGTGCCAGCAGCTTGGCTTTCGGGGGCTCCGGGGAGCTGTTTTTT. Its translation: CASSLAFGGSGELFF.

Many counts were recorded for this clonotype. The rearrangement links TRBV5-1 to TRBJ2-7; 8 positions agree with TRBD1. The CDR3 runs 13 residues. Trimming took 4 bases from V and 3 from J; bases not matched to a gene: 3. The V gene's germline CDR1 is SGHRS and CDR2 YFSETQ. CDR3 DNA sequence: TGCGCCAGCAGCACCACAGGGGGCTACGAGCAGTACTTC. Translated: CASSTTGGYEQYF. The whole variable domain, filled in from reference TRBV5-1 and TRBJ2-7, reads KAGVTQTPRYLIKTRGQQVTLSCSPISGHRSVSWYQQTPGQGLQFLFEYFSETQRNKGNFPGRFSGRQFSNSRSEMNVSTLELGDSALYLCASSTTGGYEQYFGPGTRLTVT.

Only a few counts were recorded for this clonotype. The gene calls are TRBV7-2 and TRBJ1-4; D gene unclear. CDR1 SGHTA and CDR2 FQGNSA come from the germline V gene. The CDR3 is 13 residues long. Trimming stripped 5 bases from V and 7 bases from J, with 11 bases between. CDR3 loop: CASSPGWGEKLFF. The CDR3 DNA reads TGTGCCAGCAGCCCCGGGTGGGGTGAAAAACTGTTTTTT.

There are many counts of this clonotype. This chain uses TRBV20-1 with TRBJ1-2; D call uncertain. This CDR3 is 13 amino acids long. V was cut by 6 bases and J by 0 bases, with 11 bases left in between. The V gene's germline CDR1 is DFQATT and CDR2 SNEGSKA (reference sequence). The CDR3 bases are TGCAGTGCCCCGGTCTCTTCTAACTATGGCTACACCTTC. Protein: CSAPVSSNYGYTF.

This clonotype has ten or more counts. The chain links TRBV10-3 to TRBJ1-1, with TRBD1 matching 7 bases. After removal of 2 bases from V and 10 bases from J, the junction contained 4 bases not matched to a gene. CDR1 and CDR2 (germline): ENHRY, SYGVKD. The CDR3 loop spans 12 amino acids. The CDR3, as DNA: TGTGCCATCAGTGAGGACCAGGGGGGAGCTTTCTTT. Its translation: CAISEDQGGAFF.

This clonotype was counted between two and nine times. The V and J genes are TRBV9 and TRBJ1-2; unclear D gene. The CDR3 extends over 15 amino acids. The germline V and J ends were trimmed by 0 bases and 5 bases, with 14 bases remaining between them. Germline V gene lookup returns CDR1 SGDLS and CDR2 YYNGEE. CDR3 sequence reads: CASSVGSWTAYGYTF. The CDR3 region has the DNA TGTGCCAGCAGCGTAGGATCCTGGACGGCTTATGGCTACACCTTC.

This clonotype was detected only a few times. This sequence joins TRBV5-1 and TRBJ2-1; TRBD2 agrees at 15 bases. With V trimmed by 6 bases and J by 6 bases, 4 bases remained unmatched. This CDR3 has 15 residues. Germline V gives CDR1 SGHRS, CDR2 YFSETQ. The CDR3 loop is CASNGLAGGPNEQFF. The DNA for the CDR3 is TGCGCCAGCAACGGACTAGCGGGAGGGCCCAATGAGCAGTTCTTC.

In this sample, this clonotype turned up many times. The chain carries TRBV7-9 and TRBJ2-7; the match to TRBD1 covers 9 bases. Germline CDR1 is SEHNR and CDR2 is FQNEAQ (reference sequence). The CDR3 is 15 amino acids. Trimming took 3 bases from V and 3 from J; bases not matched to a gene: 6. The DNA of the CDR3 is TGTGCCAGCAGCTTGGCCGGGACAGGGAGCTACGAGCAGTACTTC. Translating it yields CASSLAGTGSYEQYF.

The rearrangement joins TRBV6-5 to TRBJ1-3, with unresolved D. This CDR3 has 13 residues. Trimming took off 0 bases at V and 4 bases at J, with 4 bases between the two ends. Germline values: CDR1 MNHEY, CDR2 SVGAGI. CDR3 coding DNA: TGTGCCAGCAGTTACTCTAGAGGAAACACCATATATTTT. This codes for CASSYSRGNTIYF.

Details on this clonotype: A clone one base away is much larger, so this may be a read error. This sequence joins TRBV7-2 and TRBJ1-5; the D gene is possibly TRBD1 (5 bases). The CDR3 sequence is 15 residues long. Trimming cost V 3 bases and J 7 bases, with 16 bases left between them. CDR1 and CDR2 (germline): SGHTA, FQGNSA. The CDR3, as DNA: TGTGCCAGCAGCTTGTTGGGGGGAGGGGTACAGCCCCAGCATTTT. Protein product: CASSLLGGGVQPQHF.

This clonotype was observed many times. The rearrangement links TRBV6-5 to TRBJ1-1; D unclear. Looked up from germline, CDR1 is MNHEY and CDR2 is SVGAGI. CDR3 length equals 11 residues. V lost 7 bases and J lost 7, with 10 bases in between. The CDR3 sequence: CASILGLEAFF. Written as DNA, the CDR3 is TGTGCCAGCATTCTAGGGCTTGAAGCTTTCTTT.

The sample holds a few counts of this clonotype. V is TRBV5-6 and J is TRBJ2-1; D not resolved. CDR3 size: 14 residues. In germline, CDR1 is SGHDT, CDR2 YYEEEE. V was shortened by 1 base and J by 10 bases, with 15 bases between the two germline ends. The CDR3 loop is CASSLWGTSGEQFF. The CDR3 DNA reads as TGTGCCAGCAGCTTGTGGGGAACGTCCGGGGAGCAGTTCTTC. Complete variable domain (other parts from reference TRBV5-6 and TRBJ2-1): DAGVTQSPTHLIKTRGQQVTLRCSPKSGHDTVSWYQQALGQGPQFIFQYYEEEERQRGNFPDRFSGHQFPNYSSELNVNALLLGDSALYLCASSLWGTSGEQFFGPGTRLTVL.